These 23 T cell receptor beta chains came from one sample sequenced in a study of lymphopenia after photon versus proton radiotherapy. The repertoire was sequenced with immunoSEQ multiplex PCR; TCRdb's copy has only in-frame clones and lacks some. In the table there are about 45,000 clones, 85% of which are singletons. Sequenced here: peripheral blood, sampled from a patient treated with photon-based radiotherapy. The origin of the receptors is a man aged 35 to 55 with gastric cancer.

The rearrangement uses TRBV25-1 and TRBJ2-3; no clear D gene. This CDR3 is 15 amino acids long. In germline, CDR1 is MGHDK, CDR2 SYGVNS. Trimming took off 1 base at V and 5 bases at J, with 13 bases between the two ends. CDR3: CASSESRYDGDTQYF. Here the CDR3 DNA reads TGTGCCAGCAGTGAATCACGCTATGATGGAGATACGCAGTATTTT.

J is TRBJ2-6 and V is TRBV7-3; the D is unclear. Trimming took 2 bases from V and 2 from J, leaving 7 bases between them. The V gene's germline CDR1 is SGHTA and CDR2 FQGTGA. The CDR3 covers 15 residues. The CDR3 DNA reads TGTGCCAGCAGCTTATCTGCAGCTGGGGCCAACGTCCTGACTTTC. Protein: CASSLSAAGANVLTF. The full variable domain, its missing parts supplied by reference TRBV7-3 and TRBJ2-6, is GAGVSQTPSNKVTEKGKYVELRCDPISGHTALYWYRQSLGQGPEFLIYFQGTGAADDSGLPNDRFFAVRPEGSVSTLKIQRTERGDSAVYLCASSLSAAGANVLTFGAGSRLTVL.

The chain combines TRBV30 with TRBJ1-3; D uncertain. Germline V gives CDR1 GTSNPN, CDR2 SVGIG (reference sequence). CDR3 size: 11 residues. V lost 0 bases and J lost 6, with 3 bases in between. CDR3 in DNA: TGTGCCTGGAGTGTATTAAACACCATATATTTT. It specifies CAWSVLNTIYF.

The chain carries TRBV5-1 and TRBJ1-2, with D possibly being TRBD1 (6 bases). CDR3 length equals 16 residues. V was pared by 4 bases and J by 3 bases, with 19 bases between. Germline V gene sequence: CDR1 SGHRS, CDR2 YFSETQ. Here the CDR3 DNA reads TGCGCCAGCAGCGGGCCCCAGGGGTCCTTAGACTATGGCTACACCTTC. Protein: CASSGPQGSLDYGYTF.

This clone was seen only a few times. The chain couples TRBV7-9 to TRBJ1-2, with a weak D call TRBD1 (5 bases). V lost 4 bases, J lost 4 bases, and 16 bases lay in between. The CDR3 spans 15 residues. Germline V CDR1 and CDR2: SEHNR, FQNEAQ (reference sequence). DNA of the CDR3: TGTGCCAGCAGCTCCGAGCAGGGACGAGGCTATGGCTACACCTTC. The encoded protein is CASSSEQGRGYGYTF.

This rearrangement joins TRBV5-4 to TRBJ1-2, with TRBD1 as a possible D gene (5 bases). Germline V gene data show CDR1 as SGHNT and CDR2 as YYREEE (reference sequence). V was trimmed by 0 bases and J by 8 bases, leaving 20 bases between them. The CDR3 is 16 residues long. CDR3 sequence: CASSLDRFGPEGGYTF. The CDR3 DNA follows: TGTGCCAGCAGCTTGGACAGGTTCGGGCCAGAAGGCGGCTACACCTTC.

The chain has TRBV7-3 and TRBJ2-1; 8 nucleotides align to TRBD2. V lost 1 base and J lost 12; bases outside the gene matches: 20. The CDR3 loop spans 18 amino acids. Germline V gene data show CDR1 as SGHTA and CDR2 as FQGTGA. The CDR3 DNA reads as TGTGCCAGCAGCTTAATAGCCGAAGGCGGGGGGCCCCTGGAGGGGCAGTTCTTC. Encoded protein: CASSLIAEGGGPLEGQFF.

The chain combines TRBV6-5 with TRBJ2-5, with 8 bases lining up with TRBD1. The J call is doubtful: the DNA matches TRBJ2-7 better. CDR1 is MNHEY and CDR2 is SVGAGI in the germline V gene. The CDR3 loop spans 15 amino acids. The CDR3 DNA reads as TGTGCCAGCAGCAAGGGGACAGGACGATCGTACGAGCAGTACTTC. Residues: CASSKGTGRSYEQYF.

V is TRBV7-3 and J is TRBJ2-3; perhaps TRBD2 as D (5 bases). CDR3 length: 15 residues. Looked up from germline, CDR1 is SGHTA and CDR2 is FQGTGA. The V end lost 0 bases, the J end lost 3 bases, and 10 bases lay between the germline ends. The CDR3 reads CASSLTPTSTDTQYF. The CDR3 region has the DNA TGTGCCAGCAGCTTAACCCCTACTAGTACAGATACGCAGTATTTT.

This clone was counted once. The rearrangement uses TRBV6-4 and TRBJ1-1; maybe TRBD1 (6 bases). This CDR3 has 14 amino acids. The V gene's germline CDR1 is MRHNA and CDR2 SNTAGT. Trimming took off 4 bases at V and 4 bases at J, with 13 bases between the two ends. The CDR3 DNA reads as TGTGCCAGCAGTGTTACGGGGGGCGTCACTGAAGCTTTCTTT. This codes for CASSVTGGVTEAFF.

The chain links TRBV6-1 to TRBJ2-1, with D possibly matching TRBD2 (5 bases). Per the germline V gene, CDR1 is MNHNS and CDR2 is SASEGT. This CDR3 is 13 amino acids long. The V end was cut by 2 bases, the J end by 8 bases, with 10 bases between. The CDR3 spells CASSEPSLDEQFF. The CDR3 DNA reads TGTGCCAGCAGTGAACCTAGCTTAGATGAGCAGTTCTTC.

For this clone: The sample holds other DNA sequences that translate to the same CDR3. The rearrangement joins TRBV2 to TRBJ2-2, with D perhaps being TRBD1 or TRBD2 (5 bases each). V lost 4 bases, J lost 7 bases, and 16 bases lay in between. This CDR3 comprises 15 residues. Germline V gene sequence: CDR1 SNHLY, CDR2 FYNNEI. The CDR3 DNA sequence: TGTGCCAGCAGTGCGGGGAAGGGGCGACACGGGGAGCTGTTTTTT. Translating gives CASSAGKGRHGELFF.

The V gene is TRBV27, the J gene TRBJ2-5; D may be TRBD1 (5 bases). The CDR3 is 15 residues long. V lost 2 bases, J lost 3 bases, and 13 bases lay in between. Germline V gives CDR1 MNHEY, CDR2 SMNVEV (reference sequence). The CDR3 loop reads CASSLVGHPEETQYF. The CDR3 region has the DNA TGTGCCAGCAGTTTAGTCGGACATCCGGAAGAGACCCAGTACTTC.

J is TRBJ2-7 and V is TRBV15; D assignment may be TRBD1 or TRBD2 (5 bases each). There are 14 residues in the CDR3. Looked up from germline, CDR1 is LNHNV and CDR2 is YYDKDF (reference sequence). V shed 0 bases and J shed 6 bases, with 12 bases lying between them. The CDR3 DNA sequence: TGTGCCACCAGCAGAGAGGGGGTTGGGGGCGAGCAGTACTTC. Amino acids: CATSREGVGGEQYF. The full variable domain, with the rest looked up from reference TRBV15 and TRBJ2-7, is DAMVIQNPRYQVTQFGKPVTLSCSQTLNHNVMYWYQQKSSQAPKLLFHYYDKDFNNEADTPDNFQSRRPNTSFCFLDIRSPGLGDTAMYLCATSREGVGGEQYFGPGTRLTVT.

V usage is TRBV10-3 and J usage is TRBJ1-2, with 7 bases that match TRBD1. Per germline, CDR1 ENHRY and CDR2 SYGVKD. Germline trimming cut 5 bases from V and 5 bases from J; bases unmatched to any gene: 11. This CDR3 has 15 residues. The CDR3 nucleotides are TGTGCCATCAGTCCTAGACAGGGAGACACTTATGGCTACACCTTC. Translated: CAISPRQGDTYGYTF.

The chain is built from TRBV6-5 and TRBJ1-4; 7 bases fit TRBD1. Germline CDR1 is MNHEY and CDR2 is SVGAGI. This CDR3 is 14 amino acids long. The V gene end was trimmed by 6 bases and the J gene end by 5 bases; junction bases not matched to a gene: 6. CDR3 in amino acids: CASRDSGGNEKLFF. As DNA, the CDR3 is TGTGCCAGCAGGGACTCAGGGGGAAATGAAAAACTGTTTTTT.

V usage is TRBV6-5 and J usage is TRBJ2-7; D is unresolved. The CDR3 is 11 amino acids. The germline V and J ends were trimmed by 5 bases and 6 bases, with 8 bases remaining between them. Per germline, CDR1 MNHEY and CDR2 SVGAGI. The CDR3 loop is CASSTKSEQYF. CDR3 bases: TGTGCCAGCAGTACCAAAAGCGAGCAGTACTTC.

The rearrangement uses TRBV6-1 and TRBJ1-2; no clear D gene. The CDR3 loop spans 14 amino acids. Germline CDR1 MNHNS, CDR2 SASEGT. The V end lost 4 bases, the J end lost 4 bases, and 13 bases lay between the germline ends. CDR3 residues: CASSVGFVGYGYTF. The CDR3 DNA follows: TGTGCCAGCAGTGTGGGTTTCGTTGGCTATGGCTACACCTTC.

The J gene is TRBJ1-2, the V gene TRBV7-9; 8 bases are shared with TRBD1. This CDR3 is 13 amino acids long. Germline CDR1 reads SEHNR; CDR2 reads FQNEAQ (reference sequence). With 5 bases clipped from V and 4 bases from J, the junction kept 3 bases outside the gene matches. The CDR3 sequence is CASSHGTGYGYTF. The CDR3 region has the DNA TGTGCCAGCAGCCACGGGACAGGCTATGGCTACACCTTC.

The J gene is TRBJ1-1, the V gene TRBV7-9, with 7 bases lining up with TRBD1. Trimming took 5 bases from V and 0 from J; bases not matched to a gene: 9. The CDR3 length is 16 residues. Germline assignment: CDR1 SEHNR and CDR2 FQNEAQ (reference sequence). Here the CDR3 reads CASSGDSPLLNTEAFF. CDR3 bases: TGTGCCAGCAGCGGGGACAGCCCCCTTCTGAACACTGAAGCTTTCTTT.

The rearrangement joins TRBV18 to TRBJ2-3; a possible D gene is TRBD1 (5 bases). This CDR3 spans 14 amino acids. V was trimmed by 6 bases and J by 4 bases, leaving 14 bases between them. Germline V gene data show CDR1 as KGHSH and CDR2 as LQKENI. DNA for the CDR3: TGTGCCAGCTCCCAGTCAGGGCCCCCAGATACGCAGTATTTT. Encoded protein: CASSQSGPPDTQYF.

CDR3 sequence (DNA): TGTGCCATCAGTGAGACAAGCCCGGGGGAGCTGTTTTTT. Its translation is CAISETSPGELFF. The chain uses TRBV10-3 and TRBJ2-2; D gene ambiguous. Trimming cost V 2 bases and J 8 bases, with 9 bases left between them. The CDR3 has 13 amino acids. Germline CDR1 ENHRY, CDR2 SYGVKD.

The chain links TRBV19 to TRBJ2-3; 9 bases line up with TRBD1. The CDR3 is made up of 16 amino acids. Germline CDR1 LNHDA, CDR2 SQIVND (reference sequence). Germline trimming cut 7 bases from V and 5 bases from J; bases unmatched to any gene: 13. CDR3 sequence (DNA): TGTGCCAGTACGAAAGTAGGGACAGGGCGGGGAGATACGCAGTATTTT. As protein: CASTKVGTGRGDTQYF.